This note documents a single TCR beta chain sequence. Its antigen remains unknown. The data were taken from a study of T cell responses to AZD1222 COVID-19 vaccine. Here immunoSEQ multiplex PCR was the method, and the copy in TCRdb shows in-frame clones only, minus some. The table lists under 60,000 clones, about 89% of them singletons, with about 5.4% in the top ten. Findings and caveats of the study: As reported, nearly half of all spike-specific TCRs target variant regions that are unmutated.

CDR1 and CDR2 from the germline V gene are DFQATT and SNEGSKA (reference sequence). The CDR3 spans 11 residues. Trimming removed 6 bases from V and 9 bases from J, with 11 bases in between. J is TRBJ1-4 and V is TRBV20-1; tentative D call: TRBD1 (5 bases). This clonotype originated in an adult who received the AZD1222 COVID-19 vaccine. The source was peripheral blood, collected 28 days after the second AZD1222 dose. In DNA, the CDR3 is TGCAGTGCACACGACAGTCAAAAACTGTTTTTT. Translated: CSAHDSQKLFF.